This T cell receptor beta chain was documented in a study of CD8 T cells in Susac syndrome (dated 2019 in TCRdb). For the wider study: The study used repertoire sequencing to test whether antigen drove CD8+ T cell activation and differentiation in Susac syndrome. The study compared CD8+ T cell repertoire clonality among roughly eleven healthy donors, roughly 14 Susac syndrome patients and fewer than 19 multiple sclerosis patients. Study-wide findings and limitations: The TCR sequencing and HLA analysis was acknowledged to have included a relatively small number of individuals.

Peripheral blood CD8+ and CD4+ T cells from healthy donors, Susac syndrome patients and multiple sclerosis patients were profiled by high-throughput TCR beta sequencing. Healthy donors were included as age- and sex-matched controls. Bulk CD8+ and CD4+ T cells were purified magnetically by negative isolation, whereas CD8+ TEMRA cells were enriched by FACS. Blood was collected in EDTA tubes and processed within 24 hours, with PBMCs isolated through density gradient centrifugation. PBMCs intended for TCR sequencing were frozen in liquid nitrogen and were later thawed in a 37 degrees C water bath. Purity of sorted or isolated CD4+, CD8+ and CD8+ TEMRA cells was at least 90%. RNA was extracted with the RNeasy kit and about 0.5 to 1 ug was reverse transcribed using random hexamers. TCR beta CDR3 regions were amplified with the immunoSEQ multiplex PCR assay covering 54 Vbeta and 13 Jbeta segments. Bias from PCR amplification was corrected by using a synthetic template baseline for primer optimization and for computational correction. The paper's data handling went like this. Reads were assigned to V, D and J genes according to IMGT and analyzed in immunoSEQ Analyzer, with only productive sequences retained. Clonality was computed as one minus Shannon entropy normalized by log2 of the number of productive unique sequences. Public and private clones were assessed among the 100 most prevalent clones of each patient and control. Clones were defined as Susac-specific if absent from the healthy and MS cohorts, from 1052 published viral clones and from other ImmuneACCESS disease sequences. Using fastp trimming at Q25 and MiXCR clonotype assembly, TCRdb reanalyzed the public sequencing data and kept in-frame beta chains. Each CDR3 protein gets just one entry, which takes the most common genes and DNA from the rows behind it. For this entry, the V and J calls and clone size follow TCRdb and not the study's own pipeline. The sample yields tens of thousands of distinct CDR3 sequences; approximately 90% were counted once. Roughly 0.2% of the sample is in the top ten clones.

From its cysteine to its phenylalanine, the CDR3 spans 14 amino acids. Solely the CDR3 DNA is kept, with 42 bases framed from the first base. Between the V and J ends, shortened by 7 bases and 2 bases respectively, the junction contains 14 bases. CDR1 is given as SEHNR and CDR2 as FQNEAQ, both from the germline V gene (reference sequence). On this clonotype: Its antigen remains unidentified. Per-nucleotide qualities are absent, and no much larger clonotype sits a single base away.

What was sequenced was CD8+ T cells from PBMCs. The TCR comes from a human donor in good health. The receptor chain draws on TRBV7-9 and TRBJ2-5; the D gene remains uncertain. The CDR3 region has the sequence CASNPTGLQETQYF. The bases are TGTGCCAGCAACCCGACGGGTTTACAAGAGACCCAGTACTTC.